In its sample, the clone carrying this T cell receptor (beta chain) was seen a few times. Its target is not known. Cultured CD4+ T cell DNA underwent sequencing with the Oncomine TCR Beta short-read assay. TCRdb reprocessed the PCR reads via MiXCR and lists one record per CDR3 protein. The data show about 4,900 distinct CDR3 sequences, with roughly 28% seen just once and 30% to 45% held by the top ten. Treatment meaning: roughly nine-day PBMC culture with coronavirus spike peptide pools or control peptides (ViraFEST assay). Investigators obtained the unexposed donor's CD4+ T cells before the COVID-19 pandemic (2011-2018). CDR3 length: 14 amino acids. Germline CDR1 reads SGHVS; CDR2 reads FQNEAQ. After removal of 4 bases from V and 7 bases from J, the junction contained 5 bases not matched to a gene. The record originates from a study of vaccination and CD4 T cells after COVID-19. Across the study: Drawing of post-COVID samples took place a median roughly 97 days after diagnosis (range 35 to 161).

This receptor was taken from a human donor in good health. The sequenced material came from CD4+ T cells from blood, cultured in vitro. This sequence joins TRBV7-8 and TRBJ2-4; 9 bases map to TRBD1. CDR3: CASSYGTGMNIQYF. The CDR3, as DNA: TGTGCCAGCAGCTACGGGACAGGGATGAACATTCAGTACTTC.